The present entry profiles one TCR beta chain with its context. Its antigen is undetermined. The sample is drawn from a study of human T cells and chemical hapten exposure. Study overall: Slight differences in pooled library volume were the main source of varying TCR yields across samples.

It was from unfractionated whole blood that total RNA was extracted. It was the library that attached unique molecular identifiers to individual cDNA molecules. Authors' analysis steps: Sampled TCR counts reached a median of roughly 90,000 per sample, with values ranging from roughly 20,000 to 750,000. TCRdb re-derived calls from the reads in MiXCR, one entry per CDR3 protein. Here the V and J calls rest on TCRdb's processing, not on the authors' analysis. The table has roughly 3,000 distinct CDR3 sequences, roughly 50% seen once; the top ten hold around 9.9%. Overall study findings and caveats: TCRs above 1 in 1000 frequency stayed constant with DPC sensitization.

This CDR3 is built from 13 residues. Germline V gene sequence: CDR1 MNHNS, CDR2 SASEGT. V lost 5 bases and J lost 2, with 10 bases in between. The genes are TRBV6-1 and TRBJ2-7, with TRBD1 as a possible D gene (5 bases). This receptor was taken from a human donor who had alopecia or was a healthy volunteer (not recorded which). Some clones in this sample may be carry-over from other donors' samples. This table probably holds off-target reads from a library built for another chain. Sample: whole blood. The CDR3 is CASSMRQTYEQYF. The CDR3 DNA is TGTGCCAGCAGTATGCGACAGACCTACGAGCAGTACTTC.